This TCR beta chain was found in a study of shared clonotypes between healthy human individuals (dated by TCRdb to the early 2020s). Background for the entire study: The cohort included three men and two women between 18 and 49 years of age. To increase sequencing depth and limit assay-specific biases, TCR repertoire library preparation and sequencing were carried out by different laboratories using diverse techniques. To estimate repertoire size and how much clonotype sharing occurs between individuals, the study deeply sequenced the blood TCR repertoires of 5 or 6 healthy adults. Leukapheresis yielded between about 0.9 and 9 billion PBMCs per donor. For each donor, CD4 naive and CD4 memory were each run on three plates, CD8 naive on two plates, and CD8 memory on one plate. Findings and caveats that apply to the study as a whole: Naive subsets generally had larger estimated clonotype richness than memory subsets. Compared with non-shared clonotypes, the clonotypes found in all four sorted-subset donors had higher generation probabilities. Across four donors, approximately 4.6% of naive CD4, approximately 4% of naive CD8, under 2.5% of memory CD4, and 0.4% of memory CD8 clonotypes were shared. Based on pairwise subsampling, the degree of clonotype sharing among donors was expected to be affected by sequencing depth. Even with the large sequencing depth, rarefaction of the sorted-subset datasets indicated that sequencing was incomplete. Sampling was limited to blood, and TCR repertoires in tissue likely differ from TCR repertoires in blood. Because the study included only a small number of donors, the genetic and exposure-history diversity represented was limited.

CD8 naive samples were obtained by positive selection for CCR7 among CD45RO-negative cells, yielding a CD45RA+CCR7+ population from which TemRA cells were excluded. The donors were healthy, HIV-negative adults with no recently reported acute infections or vaccinations. Every donor was a Caucasian adult residing in Nashville, Tennessee, USA. Blood was collected by leukapheresis, and PBMCs were isolated by Ficoll-Histopaque density gradient centrifugation and then cryopreserved in liquid nitrogen vapor phase. Analytical flow cytometry was used to check the purity and quantity of every magnetically sorted T cell population. From each sorted fraction, genomic DNA was isolated and quantified by UV absorbance on a Nanodrop 2000c. V gives up 5 bases and J gives up 4 bases, and the segment between their germline ends measures 17 bases. The CDR3 spans 15 residues, from the cysteine through the phenylalanine. The read is trimmed to its CDR3 DNA, 45 bases read in frame from base 1. The germline V gene (reference sequence) specifies LNHDA as CDR1 and SQIVND as CDR2.

Using the deep immunoSEQ assay, multiplex PCR amplified TCR CDR3 regions from genomic DNA. Genomic DNA extracted from each cell subset was distributed evenly over all wells of several immunoSEQ 96-well plates, and each plate served as one replicate. Each replicate PCR for sorted subsets received about 180 ng genomic DNA, equal to about 30,000 T cell genomes. Purified libraries were quantified with a Qubit 3.0 fluorometer, sized on a Bioanalyzer 2100, and re-quantified with the KAPA Library Quantification kit. Each immunoSEQ 96-well plate was sequenced on its own single-read 150-cycle Illumina NextSeq 550 flow cell. As for the authors' bioinformatics: Because only junctional sequences without quality scores were contained in the immunoSEQ output, filtering matching that applied to full-length reads could not be performed. To assign V/J genes and CDR3, sequences were annotated using PyIR, a Python wrapper for IgBLAST v1.9, with IMGT germline references. Reads were filtered out if the reads had weak V/J assignments (E-value above 1e-6), no CDR3, stop codons, out-of-frame junctions, or ambiguous translated residues. V3J clonotypes were defined by identical inferred V gene, J gene, and CDR3 amino acid sequence. Percentage overlap between repertoires was computed as shared unique clonotypes divided by the size of the smaller repertoire. Three approaches were used to assess repertoire richness: RTK rarefaction, the Chao1 estimator, and Recon v2.1 estimates of unobserved clonotypes. For all TCRbeta clonotypes obtained by the gDNA method from several donors, generation probabilities were computed with OLGA. TCRdb stores this immuneACCESS table with in-frame sequences only. Part of the clones is absent; in the studies checked, under half of the shortfall reflects unresolved V genes, and no reason is known for the rest. V and J calls plus clone size are reproduced from that table; the DNA served to infer D and trimming. The sample has roughly 2,000,000 clones on record, over 85% of them singletons. More than 1.5% of the sample belongs to the ten largest clones.

The sample holds a few counts of this clone. What this receptor recognizes is not known. Base qualities are not recorded, but no much larger clone differs from it by a single base. The sequence was collected from a young man in good health. Some clones in this sample may be carry-over from other donors' samples. Recombination joined TRBV19 with TRBJ1-1, with the D gene uncertain. The material sequenced was naive CD8+ T cells from PBMCs. The cell subset or site label, read with the paper, signifies: CD45RA+CCR7+. DNA sequence: TGTGCCAGTAGTCCGTCCACAGTTGGTGGCACTGAAGCTTTCTTT. Translated, it reads CASSPSTVGGTEAFF.